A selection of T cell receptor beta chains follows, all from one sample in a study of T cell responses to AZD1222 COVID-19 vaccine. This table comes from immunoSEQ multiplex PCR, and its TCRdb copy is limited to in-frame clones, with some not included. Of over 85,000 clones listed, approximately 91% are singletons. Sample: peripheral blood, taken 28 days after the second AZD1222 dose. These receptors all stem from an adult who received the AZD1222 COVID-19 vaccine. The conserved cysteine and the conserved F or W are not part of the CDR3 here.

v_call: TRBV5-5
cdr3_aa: ASSRTGGDEKLF

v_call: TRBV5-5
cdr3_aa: ASSWGTAYSNQPQH

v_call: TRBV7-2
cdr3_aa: ASKREGQFLEQF

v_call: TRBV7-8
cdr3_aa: ASSPRDIPRDEQY

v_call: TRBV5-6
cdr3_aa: ASSSKTSGMYEQY

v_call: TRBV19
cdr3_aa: ATTQDSYQETQY

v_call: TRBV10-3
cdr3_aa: AISDLGGNTEAF

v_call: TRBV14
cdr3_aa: ASSSGLAGYNEQF

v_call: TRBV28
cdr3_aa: ASSSGLREVTDNEQF

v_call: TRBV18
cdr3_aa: ASSPPGLAFREQF

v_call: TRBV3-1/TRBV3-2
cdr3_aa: ASSPGLAEGTDTQY

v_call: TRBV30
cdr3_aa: AWSTLGFNEKLF

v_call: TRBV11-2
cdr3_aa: ASSRARQDTEAF

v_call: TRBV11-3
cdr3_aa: ASSSRGTGELF

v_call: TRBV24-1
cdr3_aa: ATSDITGAYSYEQY

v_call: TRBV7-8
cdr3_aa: ASSLPPQGYMNTEAF

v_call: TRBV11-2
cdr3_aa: ASSSERDHYEQY

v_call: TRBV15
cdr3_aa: ATSRDRVNRQETQY

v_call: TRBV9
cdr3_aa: ASSVRAGVDRDEQY

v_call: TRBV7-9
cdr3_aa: ASSPPTGPEQY

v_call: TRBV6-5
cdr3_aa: ASSLETVNTEAF

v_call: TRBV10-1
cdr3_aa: AWTGTLEVNEQF

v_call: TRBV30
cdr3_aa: AWSKGNSYNEQF

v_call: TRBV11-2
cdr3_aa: ASSLQALNTEAF

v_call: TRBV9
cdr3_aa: ASSLQGEQF

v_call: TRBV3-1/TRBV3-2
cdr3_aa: ASSQGVDARYPYEQY

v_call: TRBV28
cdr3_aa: ASSRLAGVGDNEQF